These T cell receptor beta chains were read from a single sample in a study of early stage breast cancer tumors. Only in-frame clones appear in the TCRdb table, and some are missing; sequencing was by immunoSEQ multiplex PCR. Counted here are just over 70,000 clones, around 80% occurring once; the ten biggest clones make up under 4%. The source material was blood. The receptors come from a person aged 60 to 70 with breast cancer. The CDR3 runs from the conserved cysteine through the conserved F or W. The D gene is left open where the match is weak. A row's size may be missing; if present it is once, few, many or a size class.

clone_size d_call j_call v_call cdr3_nt cdr3_aa
few NA TRBJ2-2 TRBV11-2 TGTGCCAGCAGCTTAGGCTATAGTGGGTTGGTGTTTTTT CASSLGYSGLVFF
NA TRBD2 TRBJ2-1 TRBV5-1 TGCGCCAGCAGCTTCTCGGGACTAGCCCAGAATGAGCAGTTCTTC CASSFSGLAQNEQFF
NA NA TRBJ1-2 TRBV19 TGTGCCAGTAGTACTCTACAGATTAACTATGGCTACACCTTC CASSTLQINYGYTF
NA NA TRBJ2-3 TRBV14 TGTGCCAGCATGGAAGAGAACACAGATACGCAGTATTTT CASMEENTDTQYF
NA TRBD1 TRBJ1-2 TRBV28 TGTGCCAGCAGTCCCCGGGACAGGGGATATGGCTACACCTTC CASSPRDRGYGYTF
NA TRBD1 TRBJ1-1 TRBV5-1 TGCGCCAGCAGCCGGGACAGGATGAACACTGAAGCTTTCTTT CASSRDRMNTEAFF
many TRBD2 TRBJ2-2 TRBV4-2 TGTGCCAGCAGCCAAGGTTCATCTAGCGGGGGGCTGAACACCGGGGAGCTGTTTTTT CASSQGSSSGGLNTGELFF
few NA TRBJ1-5 TRBV28 TGTGCCAGCAGGGATGGGCCTAATCAGCCCCAGCATTTT CASRDGPNQPQHF
once TRBD1 TRBJ2-4 TRBV19 TGTGCCAGTAGAAACCCGGGACAGAGGAACATTCAGTACTTC CASRNPGQRNIQYF
NA NA TRBJ2-7 TRBV7-9 TGTGCCAGCAGCCCCTCGTTGGGCAGGGGCAACGAGCAGTACTTC CASSPSLGRGNEQYF
once NA TRBJ1-2 TRBV6-1 TGTGCCAGCACCACACAAACAATTAATAACTATGGCTACACCTTC CASTTQTINNYGYTF
once NA TRBJ2-2 TRBV7-2 TGTGCCAGCAGCTTAGGGTGGACCGGGGAGCTGTTTTTT CASSLGWTGELFF
once NA TRBJ2-2 TRBV11-2 TGTGCCAGCAGCCCCAGATTGTCGTCCACCGGGGAGCTGTTTTTT CASSPRLSSTGELFF
few NA TRBJ1-1 TRBV5-1 TGCGCCAGCAGCCAACAAGAGACGAACACTGAAGCTTTCTTT CASSQQETNTEAFF
NA TRBD2 TRBJ2-2 TRBV27 TGTGCCAGCAGTTTATCGACTAGCGGGGGCACCGGGGAGCTGTTTTTT CASSLSTSGGTGELFF
once TRBD2 TRBJ2-2 TRBV2 TGTGCCAGCAGAAAACTAGCGGGGCCTGACTCCATCCTGCGGGCCGGGGAGCTGTTTTTT CASRKLAGPDSILRAGELFF
NA NA TRBJ1-2 TRBV4-1 TGCGCCAGCAGCCAAGATCTTTCGGGTTATGGCTACACCTTC CASSQDLSGYGYTF
once NA TRBJ2-7 TRBV29-1 TGCAGCGTTGAAGGCCAGGGTTACGAGCAGTACTTC CSVEGQGYEQYF
NA NA TRBJ2-7 TRBV27 TGTGCCAGCAGTTTGGGGCCTAGCTACGAGCAGTACTTC CASSLGPSYEQYF
NA TRBD1 TRBJ2-2 TRBV10-3 TGTGCCATCAGTAGCGACAGGGGTGGAGTCACCGGGGAGCTGTTTTTT CAISSDRGGVTGELFF
NA TRBD1 TRBJ1-2 TRBV7-8 TGTGCCAGCAGCCGGAGGGACAGGGGGCGAGATGGCTACACCTTC CASSRRDRGRDGYTF
few NA TRBJ2-7 TRBV28 TGTGCCAGTCTGAGGAGTAAAGGCTCCTACGAGCAGTACTTC CASLRSKGSYEQYF
NA TRBD1 TRBJ1-1 TRBV5-4 TGTGCCAGCAGCTCAGGGACAGGGTCTTACACTGAAGCTTTCTTT CASSSGTGSYTEAFF
NA NA TRBJ1-2 TRBV2 TGTGCCAGCTCACAGGTGGGGGGGGGCTACACCTTC CASSQVGGGYTF
NA TRBD2 TRBJ2-5 TRBV19 TGTGCCAGTCGACTAGCTGGGGAGACCCAGTACTTC CASRLAGETQYF
NA NA TRBJ1-2 TRBV5-6 TGTGCCAGCAGCCTACCCATGGGGGTGATGGGTGGCTACACCTTC CASSLPMGVMGGYTF
NA NA TRBJ2-7 TRBV6-5 TGTGCCAGCAGTTATGACATACTCTACGAGCAGTACTTC CASSYDILYEQYF
NA TRBD2 TRBJ2-7 TRBV7-9 TGTGCCAGCAGCCCGGGCCAGGGAGGGTCCTACGAGCAGTACTTC CASSPGQGGSYEQYF
NA TRBD1 TRBJ2-4 TRBV5-6 TGTGCCAGCAGCAATACAGGGGGAGGTCCCGTGGACATTCAGTACTTC CASSNTGGGPVDIQYF
NA NA TRBJ2-7 TRBV2 TGTGCCAGCAGTGTGAAGTACGAGCAGTACTTC CASSVKYEQYF
NA NA TRBJ1-2 TRBV15 TGTGCCACCAGCAGAGAAATGACCCCTAACTATGGCTACACCTTC CATSREMTPNYGYTF
once TRBD1 TRBJ1-6 TRBV19 TGTGCCAGTAGTAGGACAGGGGTGAATTCACCCCTCCACTTT CASSRTGVNSPLHF
few NA TRBJ2-7 TRBV28 TGTGCCAGCAGTACAGACTCGGGGTTCGGCGAGCAGTACTTC CASSTDSGFGEQYF
NA TRBD2 TRBJ2-1 TRBV7-8 TGTGCCAGCAGCTTAATGGCGGGGGGGCCGGATGAGCAGTTCTTC CASSLMAGGPDEQFF
NA TRBD1 TRBJ1-1 TRBV5-6 TGTGCCAGCAGCTTGAGGGGGCCGGGCACTGAAGCTTTCTTT CASSLRGPGTEAFF
few NA TRBJ2-2 TRBV7-9 TGTGCCAGCAGCCCCCTCAGGCTGGGTAACACCGGGGAGCTGTTTTTT CASSPLRLGNTGELFF
NA NA TRBJ2-7 TRBV5-1 TGCGCCAGCAGCTTGGGCGGGGCCAGGGAGTCCGACGAGCAGTACTTC CASSLGGARESDEQYF
NA NA TRBJ2-2 TRBV19 TGTGCCAGTAGTGTCGGCGGAGTTGGAAACACCGGGGAGCTGTTTTTT CASSVGGVGNTGELFF
NA TRBD2 TRBJ2-2 TRBV9 TGTGCCAGCAGCGTAGCCCCGGGAAGCGGGAGCACCGGGGAGCTGTTTTTT CASSVAPGSGSTGELFF
NA NA TRBJ2-1 TRBV5-1 TGCGCCAGCAGCTTGACAGTTGGGCAGGGGAACAATGAGCAGTTCTTC CASSLTVGQGNNEQFF
NA TRBD1 TRBJ2-1 TRBV5-1 TGCGCCAGCAGCTTGGAACCCGTCGGGACAGGGCACAATGAGCAGTTCTTC CASSLEPVGTGHNEQFF
NA NA TRBJ1-1 TRBV11-2 TGTGCCAGCACCGCCCCATTGGGCACTGAAGCTTTCTTT CASTAPLGTEAFF
NA NA TRBJ1-1 TRBV18 TGTGCCAGCTCACTCGGGACGTTGGGCGCTGAAGCTTTCTTT CASSLGTLGAEAFF
NA NA TRBJ1-5 TRBV2 TGTGCCAGCAGTGGTTGGGGCAATCAGCCCCAGCATTTT CASSGWGNQPQHF
NA TRBD1 TRBJ2-6 TRBV10-3 TGTGCCATCAGACCAGGGGGCGGTGGGGCCAACGTCCTGACTTTC CAIRPGGGGANVLTF
once TRBD1 TRBJ2-2 TRBV11-2 TGTGCCAGCAGCCCGACAGGGTTGGGCACCGGGGAGCTGTTTTTT CASSPTGLGTGELFF
NA NA TRBJ1-1 TRBV28 TGTGCCAGCAGCCCTTCACCATGGGGGGATATGAACACTGAAGCTTTCTTT CASSPSPWGDMNTEAFF
few NA TRBJ2-4 TRBV6-5 TGTGCCAGCCGGGACACCAAAAACATTCAGTACTTC CASRDTKNIQYF
once TRBD1 TRBJ2-7 TRBV30 TGTGCCTGGGGGACAGGGTTATCCTACGAGCAGTACTTC CAWGTGLSYEQYF
few TRBD1 TRBJ1-6 TRBV27 TGTGCCAGCAGTTTTCAGGGGGCCAATTCACCCCTCCACTTT CASSFQGANSPLHF
NA TRBD1 TRBJ1-1 TRBV5-5 TGTGCCAGCAGCTACGGGACAGGGGGGTTGAACACTGAAGCTTTCTTT CASSYGTGGLNTEAFF
NA TRBD2 TRBJ2-7 TRBV20-1 TGCAGTGTCCCGCGGGGGGGAGGGATAAACTTC CSVPRGGGINF
NA NA TRBJ2-5 TRBV5-1 TGCGCCAGCAGCCGAGGGGGAGCCCGGGAGGAGACCCAGTACTTC CASSRGGAREETQYF
few TRBD1 TRBJ1-2 TRBV29-1 TGCAGCGTTGGGGACAGGAGAGACGAGGAGGGCTACACCTTC CSVGDRRDEEGYTF
NA NA TRBJ2-6 TRBV28 TGTGCCAGCGGGCCCACCGGGGGGGCCAACGTCCTGACTTTC CASGPTGGANVLTF
NA TRBD2 TRBJ2-3 TRBV5-1 TGCGCCAGCAGGGCTAGCGGGGGGCGCACAGATACGCAGTATTTT CASRASGGRTDTQYF
NA NA TRBJ1-5 TRBV28 TGTGCCAGCAGGGAGGGGCTTGGCAATCAGCCCCAGCATTTT CASREGLGNQPQHF